The clone carrying this T cell receptor (beta chain) has ten or more counts. According to the study, TCR beta libraries were built with iRepertoire HTBI primers and CDR3-region Arm-PCR. From the multiplex PCR reads, TCRdb called clonotypes with MiXCR, one entry per CDR3 protein. Of about 540,000 distinct CDR3 sequences in the sample, approximately 12% were seen once. Time point reported: newly diagnosed GD, antithyroid drugs for less than 3 months. Scientists built the TCR library using RNA that was extracted from PBMCs. The data were obtained in a study of regulatory T cells in long-lasting Graves disease. The CDR3 spans 12 residues. V was pared by 8 bases and J by 3 bases, with 11 bases between. Germline CDR1 and CDR2: DFQATT and SNEGSKA (reference sequence). This same sample was also part of a study on T cells in Graves' hyperthyroidism and ophthalmopathy. That paper states: Blood also held most thyroid clonotypes expanded beyond 0.001.

Sample: peripheral blood mononuclear cells (PBMCs), taken at new diagnosis, from a patient treated with antithyroid drugs. The rearrangement uses TRBV20-1 and TRBJ2-1; D ambiguous. The sequence was obtained from a man in his thirties or forties with Graves disease. As DNA, the CDR3 is TGCAGTACTGGCGGCCACTACAATGAGCAGTTCTTC. Encoded protein: CSTGGHYNEQFF.